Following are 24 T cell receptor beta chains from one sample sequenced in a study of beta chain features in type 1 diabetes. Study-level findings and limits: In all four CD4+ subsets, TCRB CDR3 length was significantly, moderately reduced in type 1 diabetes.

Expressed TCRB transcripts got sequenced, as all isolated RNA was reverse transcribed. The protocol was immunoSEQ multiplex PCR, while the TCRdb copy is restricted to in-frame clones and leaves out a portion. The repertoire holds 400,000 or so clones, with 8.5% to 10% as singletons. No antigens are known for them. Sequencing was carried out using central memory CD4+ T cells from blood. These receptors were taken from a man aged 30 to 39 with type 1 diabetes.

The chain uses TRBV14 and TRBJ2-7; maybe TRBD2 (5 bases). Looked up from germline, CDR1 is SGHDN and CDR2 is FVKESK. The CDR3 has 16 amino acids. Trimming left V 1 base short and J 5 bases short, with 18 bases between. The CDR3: CASSQGGGLNTDEQYF. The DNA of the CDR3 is TGTGCCAGCAGCCAAGGTGGCGGGCTCAATACAGACGAGCAGTACTTC.

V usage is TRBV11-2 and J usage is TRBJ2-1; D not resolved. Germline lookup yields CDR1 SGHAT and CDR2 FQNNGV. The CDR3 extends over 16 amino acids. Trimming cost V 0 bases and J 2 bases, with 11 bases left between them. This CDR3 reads CASSLDVDGTYNEQFF. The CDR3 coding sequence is TGTGCCAGCAGCTTAGACGTGGACGGCACCTACAATGAGCAGTTCTTC.

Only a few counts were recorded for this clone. CDR3 DNA sequence: TGTGCCAGCAGCTCGCTGGGACAGCCCCAGCATTTT. This translates into CASSSLGQPQHF. This sequence joins TRBV11-2 and TRBJ1-5, with D unresolved. Germline CDR1 is SGHAT and CDR2 is FQNNGV. The CDR3 length is 12 residues. V was clipped by 4 bases and J by 7 bases, with 8 bases between them.

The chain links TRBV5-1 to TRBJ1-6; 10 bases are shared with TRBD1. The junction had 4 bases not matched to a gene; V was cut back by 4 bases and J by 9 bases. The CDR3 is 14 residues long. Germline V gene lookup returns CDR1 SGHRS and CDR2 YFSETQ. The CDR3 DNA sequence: TGCGCCAGCAGCCTCGGGGACAGGGGTTCACCCCTCCACTTT. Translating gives CASSLGDRGSPLHF.

In DNA, the CDR3 is TGTGCTAGTGGTTTGGGCGGGAGAAATGAGCAGTTCTTC. Its translation: CASGLGGRNEQFF. V is TRBV12-5 and J is TRBJ2-1, with 7 positions matching TRBD2. Per the germline V gene, CDR1 is LGHNT and CDR2 is FRNRAP. Losses at the gene ends were 1 base for V and 7 bases for J; bases not matched to a gene: 1. The CDR3 consists of 13 residues.

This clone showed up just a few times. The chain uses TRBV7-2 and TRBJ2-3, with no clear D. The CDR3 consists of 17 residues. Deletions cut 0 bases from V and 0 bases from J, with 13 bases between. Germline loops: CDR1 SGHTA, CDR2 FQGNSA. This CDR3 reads CASSLAFRLSSTDTQYF. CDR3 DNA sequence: TGTGCCAGCAGCTTAGCGTTTCGGCTCTCTAGCACAGATACGCAGTATTTT.

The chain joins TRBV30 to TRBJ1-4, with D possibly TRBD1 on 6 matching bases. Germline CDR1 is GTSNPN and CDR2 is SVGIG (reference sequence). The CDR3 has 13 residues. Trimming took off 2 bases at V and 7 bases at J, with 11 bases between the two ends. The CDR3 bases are TGTGCCTGGAGTTCAGGGGCGGTTGAAAAACTGTTTTTT. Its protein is CAWSSGAVEKLFF.

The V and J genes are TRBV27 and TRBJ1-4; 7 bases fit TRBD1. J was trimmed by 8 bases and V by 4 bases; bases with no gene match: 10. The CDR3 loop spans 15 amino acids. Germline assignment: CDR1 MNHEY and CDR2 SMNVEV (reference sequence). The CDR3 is CASSSLQGLREKLFF. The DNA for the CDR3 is TGTGCCAGCAGTTCCCTACAGGGGTTACGGGAAAAACTGTTTTTT.

CDR3 coding DNA: TGTGCCAGCAGCGTAGTCGGCCCTATTACTAGCGGGGTAAACAATGAGCAGTTCTTC. Protein: CASSVVGPITSGVNNEQFF. This sequence joins TRBV9 and TRBJ2-1; 10 nucleotides align to TRBD2. Germline loops: CDR1 SGDLS, CDR2 YYNGEE. This CDR3 contains 19 residues. Trimming cost V 0 bases and J 5 bases; bases outside gene matches: 14.

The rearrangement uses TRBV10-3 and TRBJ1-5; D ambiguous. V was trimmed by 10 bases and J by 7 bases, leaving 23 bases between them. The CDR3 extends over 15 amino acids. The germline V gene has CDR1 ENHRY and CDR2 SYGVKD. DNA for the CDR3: TGTGCCAGCACCTACCATAAGGGTAATTGGCAGCCCCAGCATTTT. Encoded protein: CASTYHKGNWQPQHF.

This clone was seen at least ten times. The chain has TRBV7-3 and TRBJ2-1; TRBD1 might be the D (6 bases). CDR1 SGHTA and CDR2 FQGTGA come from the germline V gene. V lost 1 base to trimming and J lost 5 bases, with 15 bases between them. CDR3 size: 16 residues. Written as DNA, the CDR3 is TGTGCCAGCAGCTTAAAGGGGGTGGAAGGTAACAATGAGCAGTTCTTC. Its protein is CASSLKGVEGNNEQFF. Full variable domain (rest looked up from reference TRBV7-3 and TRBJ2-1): GAGVSQTPSNKVTEKGKYVELRCDPISGHTALYWYRQSLGQGPEFLIYFQGTGAADDSGLPNDRFFAVRPEGSVSTLKIQRTERGDSAVYLCASSLKGVEGNNEQFFGPGTRLTVL.

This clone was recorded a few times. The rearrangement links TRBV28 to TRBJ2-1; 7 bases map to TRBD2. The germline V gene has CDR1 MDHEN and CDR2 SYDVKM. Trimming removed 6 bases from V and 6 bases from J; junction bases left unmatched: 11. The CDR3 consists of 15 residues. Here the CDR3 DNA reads TGTGCCAGCAGCCTACTAGCGATTGATTCCAATGAGCAGTTCTTC. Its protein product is CASSLLAIDSNEQFF. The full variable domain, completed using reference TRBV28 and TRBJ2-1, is DVKVTQSSRYLVKRTGEKVFLECVQDMDHENMFWYRQDPGLGLRLIYFSYDVKMKEKGDIPEGYSVSREKKERFSLILESASTNQTSMYLCASSLLAIDSNEQFFGPGTRLTVL.

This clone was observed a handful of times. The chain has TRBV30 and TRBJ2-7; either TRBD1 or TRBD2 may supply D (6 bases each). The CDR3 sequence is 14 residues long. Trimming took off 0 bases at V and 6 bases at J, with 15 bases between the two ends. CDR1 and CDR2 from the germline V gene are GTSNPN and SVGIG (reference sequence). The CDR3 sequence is CAWSVPGAVGEQYF. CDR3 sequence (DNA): TGTGCCTGGAGTGTACCGGGGGCAGTCGGCGAGCAGTACTTC.

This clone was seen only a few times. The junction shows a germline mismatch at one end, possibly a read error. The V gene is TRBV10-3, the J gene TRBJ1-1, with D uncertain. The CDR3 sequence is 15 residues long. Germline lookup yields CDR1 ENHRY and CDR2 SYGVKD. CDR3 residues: CASSYGLRWNTEAFF. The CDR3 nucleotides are TGTGCCAGCAGTTACGGATTGAGGTGGAACACTGAAGCTTTCTTT.

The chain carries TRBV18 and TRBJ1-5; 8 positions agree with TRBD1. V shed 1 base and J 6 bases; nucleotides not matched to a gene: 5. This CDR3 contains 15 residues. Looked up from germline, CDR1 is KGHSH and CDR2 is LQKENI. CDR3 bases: TGTGCCAGCTCACCACTCTCAGGGGGCGGTCAGCCCCAGCATTTT. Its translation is CASSPLSGGGQPQHF.

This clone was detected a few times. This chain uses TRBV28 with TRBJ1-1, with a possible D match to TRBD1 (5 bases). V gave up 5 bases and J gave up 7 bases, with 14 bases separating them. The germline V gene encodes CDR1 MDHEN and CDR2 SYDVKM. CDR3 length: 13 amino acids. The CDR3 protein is CASSKTVDFEAFF. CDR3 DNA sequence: TGTGCCAGCAGTAAGACAGTGGATTTTGAAGCTTTCTTT.

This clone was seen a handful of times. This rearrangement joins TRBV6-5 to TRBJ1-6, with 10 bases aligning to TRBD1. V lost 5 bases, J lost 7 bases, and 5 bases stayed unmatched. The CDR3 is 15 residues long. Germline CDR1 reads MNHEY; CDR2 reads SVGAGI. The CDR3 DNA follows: TGTGCCAGCAGTACTGTGGACAGGGGGAATTCACCCCTCCACTTT. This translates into CASSTVDRGNSPLHF.

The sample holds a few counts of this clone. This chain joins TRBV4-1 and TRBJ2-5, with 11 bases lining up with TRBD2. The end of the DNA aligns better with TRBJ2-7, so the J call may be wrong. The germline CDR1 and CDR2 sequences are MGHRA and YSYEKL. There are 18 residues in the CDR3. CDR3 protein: CASSQGRGTSGRTYEQYF. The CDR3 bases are TGCGCCAGCAGCCAAGGCCGGGGGACTAGCGGAAGAACCTACGAGCAGTACTTC.

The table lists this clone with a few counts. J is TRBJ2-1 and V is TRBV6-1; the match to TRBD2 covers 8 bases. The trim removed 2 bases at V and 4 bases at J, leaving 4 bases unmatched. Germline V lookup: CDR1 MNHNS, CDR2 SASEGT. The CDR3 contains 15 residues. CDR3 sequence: CASSEYGREYNEQFF. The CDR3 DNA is TGTGCCAGCAGTGAATACGGGAGGGAATACAATGAGCAGTTCTTC.

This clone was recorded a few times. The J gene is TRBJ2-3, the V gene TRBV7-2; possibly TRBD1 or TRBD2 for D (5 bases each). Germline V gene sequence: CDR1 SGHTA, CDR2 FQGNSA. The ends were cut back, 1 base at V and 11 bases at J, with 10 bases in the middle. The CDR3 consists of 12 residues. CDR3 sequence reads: CASSLGDLRQYF. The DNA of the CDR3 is TGTGCCAGCAGCTTAGGGGACCTCCGGCAGTATTTT.

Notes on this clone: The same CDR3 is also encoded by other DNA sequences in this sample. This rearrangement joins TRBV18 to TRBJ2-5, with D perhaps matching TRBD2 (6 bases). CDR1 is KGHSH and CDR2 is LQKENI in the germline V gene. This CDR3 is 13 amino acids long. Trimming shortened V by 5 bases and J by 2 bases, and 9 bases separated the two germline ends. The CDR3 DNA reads TGTGCCAGCTCAGGGGGGTCTCAAGAGACCCAGTACTTC. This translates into CASSGGSQETQYF.

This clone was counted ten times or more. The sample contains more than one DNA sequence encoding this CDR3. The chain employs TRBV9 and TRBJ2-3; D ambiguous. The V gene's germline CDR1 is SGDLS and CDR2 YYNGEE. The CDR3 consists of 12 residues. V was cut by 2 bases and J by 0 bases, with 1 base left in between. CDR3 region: CASSVSTDTQYF. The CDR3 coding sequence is TGTGCCAGCAGCGTCAGCACAGATACGCAGTATTTT.

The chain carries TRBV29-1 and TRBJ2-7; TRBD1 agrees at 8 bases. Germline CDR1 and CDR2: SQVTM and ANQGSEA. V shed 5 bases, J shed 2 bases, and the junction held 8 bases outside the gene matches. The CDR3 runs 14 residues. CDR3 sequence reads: CSVHPGTGTYEQYF. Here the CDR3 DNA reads TGCAGCGTTCACCCCGGGACAGGAACCTACGAGCAGTACTTC.

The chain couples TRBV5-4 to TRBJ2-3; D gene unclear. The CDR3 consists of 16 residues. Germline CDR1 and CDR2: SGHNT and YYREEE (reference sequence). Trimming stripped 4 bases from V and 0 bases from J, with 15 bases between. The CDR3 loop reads CASSLPRKGSTDTQYF. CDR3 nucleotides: TGTGCCAGCAGCCTCCCGAGGAAGGGTAGCACAGATACGCAGTATTTT.